This entry concerns a single TCR beta chain. Its antigen remains unidentified. Only in-frame clones appear in the TCRdb table, and some are missing; sequencing was by immunoSEQ multiplex PCR. The profile shows more than 40,000 clones, 70% to 90% of them singletons. This sample was taken from a study of a mutant IDH1 vaccine in newly diagnosed glioma. Across the study: Once 4-6 weeks had passed after radiotherapy alone, vaccination started, or it started with temozolomide cycles. Earlier treatment was radiotherapy, temozolomide, or both, with most getting both.

CDR1 and CDR2 from the germline V gene are MNHEY and SVGAGI. CDR3 length equals 13 residues. V shed 7 bases and J shed 6 bases, with 14 bases lying between them. The time point was: week 35, safety follow-up. Mutant IDH1 20-mer peptide, at 300 ug, made up each vaccine dose, with topical imiquimod. Eight vaccinations were given in weeks 1, 3, 5, 7, 11, 15, 19 and 23. Each astrocytoma in the donors was new, WHO grade 3 or 4, IDH1-mutant and ATRX-lost. The input for sequencing was PBMCs, taken from a glioma patient whose treatment included an IDH1 peptide vaccine. The chain links TRBV6-5 to TRBJ2-3; D is possibly TRBD2 (5 bases). The receptor was derived from a woman aged 40 to 55 with glioma. CDR3 loop: CASKTRAADTQYF. The CDR3 nucleotides read TGTGCCAGCAAAACGAGGGCTGCGGATACGCAGTATTTT.